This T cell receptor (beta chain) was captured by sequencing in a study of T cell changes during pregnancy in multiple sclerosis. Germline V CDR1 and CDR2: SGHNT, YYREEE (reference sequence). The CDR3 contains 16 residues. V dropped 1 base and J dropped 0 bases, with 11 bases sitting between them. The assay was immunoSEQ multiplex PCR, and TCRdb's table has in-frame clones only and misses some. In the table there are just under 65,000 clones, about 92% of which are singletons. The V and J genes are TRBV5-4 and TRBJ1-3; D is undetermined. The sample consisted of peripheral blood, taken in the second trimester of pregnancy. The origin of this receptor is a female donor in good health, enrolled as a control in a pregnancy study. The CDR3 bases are TGTGCCAGCAGCTTGAGAGCCGCGGGCTCTGGAAACACCATATATTTT. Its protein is CASSLRAAGSGNTIYF.